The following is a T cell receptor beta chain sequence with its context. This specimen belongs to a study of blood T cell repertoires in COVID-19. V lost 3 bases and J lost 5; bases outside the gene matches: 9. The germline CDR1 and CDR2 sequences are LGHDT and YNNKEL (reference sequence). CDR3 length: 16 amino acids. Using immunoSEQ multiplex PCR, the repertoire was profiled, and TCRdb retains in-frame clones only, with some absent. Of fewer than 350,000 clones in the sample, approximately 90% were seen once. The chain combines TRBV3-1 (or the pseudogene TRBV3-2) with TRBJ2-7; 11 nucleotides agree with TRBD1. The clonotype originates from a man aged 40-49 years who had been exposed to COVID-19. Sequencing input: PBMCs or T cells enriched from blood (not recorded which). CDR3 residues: CASSHTLGTGGNEQYF. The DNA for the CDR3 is TGTGCCAGCAGCCATACCCTCGGGACAGGGGGTAACGAGCAGTACTTC.